This T cell receptor beta chain was captured by sequencing in a study of T cell responses to AZD1222 COVID-19 vaccine (dated by TCRdb to about 2021). Broadly, across the study: A total of about 250 trial participants underwent TCR sequencing, of whom roughly 210 had received two doses of AZD1222 and around 26 had received two doses of the MenACWY control vaccine. Trial participants were enrolled by age into 18-55, 56-69 and 70-plus year subgroups, with about 150, 28 and 57 TCR-sequenced participants respectively. Broad study findings and their caveats: Only 5 to 7 AZD1222 recipients were SARS-CoV-2 seropositive at baseline, limiting conclusions about previously exposed vaccinees. A significant rise in spike-specific TCR breadth and depth was observed after two AZD1222 doses relative to day 0 and relative to MenACWY recipients. The 56-69-year group was small, and its depth increase did not reach significance, likely because of low power. Participants were mostly white British and included more females than males, and it was suggested by the authors that clonal diversity may have been underestimated. CD4 TCRs associated with the vaccine covered the entire spike protein, and the dominant responses were in regions 160-218 and 743-854. No day 14 peak-response samples were available, so repertoires were characterized only after the peak T cell response. Epitopes outside the regions mutated in the B.1.351 and B.1.1.7 variants were reportedly recognized by nearly half of the unique spike-specific TCRs.

The germline V gene (reference sequence) specifies MNHEY as CDR1 and SMNVEV as CDR2. The V and J ends are trimmed by 9 bases and 3 bases, leaving 12 bases between them. The CDR3 has 13 amino acids, counting the end cysteine and phenylalanine. The entry retains the CDR3 DNA only, 39 bases that are in frame from base 1. Points on this clone: The antigen it recognizes is unknown. Qualities for individual bases were not recorded, and no much larger clone is one base off.

The sample's time point label, decoded: about 28 days (+/-7) after the second vaccine dose. Because spike-specific TCR depth and breadth did not differ between the two schedules, AZD1222 recipients who got a second dose at roughly 4 weeks were pooled with those who got a second dose at roughly 12 weeks. Vaccinee samples were obtained from the UK trials COV001 and COV002, which included a single-blind randomized controlled phase 2/3 trial of AZD1222 (ChAdOx1 nCoV-19) in healthy adults. Trial participant PBMC samples were collected at day 0 and day 28 after the second dose for TCRbeta chain sequencing. The CDR3 regions of human TCRbeta chains were analyzed by immunosequencing. Per the authors' processing: Repertoire TCRs were checked for matches against a reference library of SARS-CoV-2-specific TCRs that had been generated using the MIRA antigen-specificity platform. Breadth meant the fraction of unique TCRs that were SARS-CoV-2-associated, whereas depth meant the fraction of total T cells that were SARS-CoV-2-associated. Each spike-specific TCR was assigned to its reactive spike region and to a CD4 or CD8 class using the MIRA data. Log10-transformed breadth and depth values were compared by one-way ANOVA with Sidak's multiple comparisons tests. TCRdb took over this immuneACCESS table, retaining in-frame rearrangements with V and J assigned. Such tables are incomplete; in checked studies, under half of the missing clones stem from an unresolved V gene, and the remainder is unexplained. From that table come the V and J calls and clone size; the DNA was used to work out D and trimming. Within this sample are about 170,000 clones, with 87% of them counted one time only. 0.85% to 1.1% of the sample comes from the top ten.

The chain is made from TRBV27 and TRBJ1-3; matching of 5 bases hints at TRBD1 as the D gene. The receptor comes from an adult who received the AZD1222 COVID-19 vaccine. Source: peripheral blood, taken 28 days after the second AZD1222 dose. The nucleotide sequence reads as follows: TGTGCCAGGACCCGAGGGGATGGAAACACCATATATTTT. It translates to CARTRGDGNTIYF.